The 22 T cell receptor beta chains in this list originate from one sample, sequenced in a study of cytomegalovirus exposure and HLA in healthy donors. PCR primers comprised 60 Vbeta and 13 Jbeta primers. The table came from immunoSEQ multiplex PCR; TCRdb's copy has only in-frame clones and leaves some out. The sample consists of fewer than 70,000 clones, 73% of them appearing once. Sequenced: PBMCs. These TCRs come from a man in his fifties in good health and CMV-seronegative.

The rearrangement uses TRBV5-1 and TRBJ2-3, with TRBD1 matching over 10 bases. The CDR3 runs to 16 residues. Germline V gives CDR1 SGHRS, CDR2 YFSETQ. V was clipped by 5 bases and J by 2 bases; unmatched bases: 8. The CDR3 nucleotides are TGCGCCAGCAGTAGGGTCGGGACAGGGGTCACAGATACGCAGTATTTT. Protein sequence: CASSRVGTGVTDTQYF.

V usage is TRBV29-1 and J usage is TRBJ1-2; no clear D. V was shortened by 7 bases and J by 8 bases, with 17 bases between the two germline ends. Germline values: CDR1 SQVTM, CDR2 ANQGSEA. The CDR3 covers 12 residues. The CDR3 protein is CSAADGLGGYTF. CDR3 coding DNA: TGCAGCGCAGCGGACGGGTTAGGAGGCTACACCTTC.

This clone has only a few counts. The chain couples TRBV9 to TRBJ2-3, with D possibly TRBD2 on 7 matching bases. Germline V lookup: CDR1 SGDLS, CDR2 YYNGEE. Trimming removed 4 bases from V and 1 base from J, with 16 bases in between. CDR3 size: 16 residues. CDR3 region: CASSTEGGGGTDTQYF. In nucleotides, the CDR3 is TGTGCCAGCAGCACAGAGGGGGGGGGCGGCACAGATACGCAGTATTTT.

This sequence joins TRBV27 and TRBJ2-7; TRBD1 matches 7 bases. Germline CDR1 and CDR2: MNHEY and SMNVEV (reference sequence). The CDR3 loop spans 16 amino acids. V lost 3 bases and J lost 3; bases outside the gene matches: 11. Here the CDR3 reads CASSLSQGDLVYEQYF. Here the CDR3 DNA reads TGTGCCAGCAGTTTGAGTCAGGGGGATTTGGTCTACGAGCAGTACTTC.

This clone was counted between two and nine times. V gene TRBV9 combines with J gene TRBJ1-2, with 7 positions matching TRBD1. The CDR3 runs 15 residues. Germline V gene data show CDR1 as SGDLS and CDR2 as YYNGEE. With V trimmed by 4 bases and J by 3 bases, 9 bases remained unmatched. The CDR3 loop reads CASSPRTGFDYGYTF. The CDR3 nucleotides are TGTGCCAGCAGCCCCCGGACAGGTTTCGACTATGGCTACACCTTC.

This chain connects TRBV11-2 to TRBJ1-3; 7 nucleotides agree with TRBD1. Per germline, CDR1 SGHAT and CDR2 FQNNGV. The CDR3 has 14 amino acids. Trimming took 5 bases from V and 4 from J; bases not matched to a gene: 5. CDR3 sequence: CASSVHRGGNTIYF. The CDR3 DNA is TGTGCCAGCAGCGTACACAGGGGAGGAAACACCATATATTTT. The full variable domain, completed using reference TRBV11-2 and TRBJ1-3, is EAGVAQSPRYKIIEKRQSVAFWCNPISGHATLYWYQQILGQGPKLLIQFQNNGVVDDSQLPKDRFSAERLKGVDSTLKIQPAKLEDSAVYLCASSVHRGGNTIYFGEGSWLTVV.

This chain connects TRBV7-9 to TRBJ2-5; TRBD2 agrees at 9 bases. This CDR3 has 16 amino acids. V gave up 5 bases and J gave up 5 bases; unmatched junction bases: 12. CDR1 is SEHNR, CDR2 FQNEAQ, per germline (reference sequence). CDR3: CASSARGRGGRETQYF. DNA of the CDR3: TGTGCCAGCAGCGCCCGAGGGCGGGGGGGCCGGGAGACCCAGTACTTC.

The V gene is TRBV5-1, the J gene TRBJ1-4; D might be TRBD1 (6 bases). CDR3 length: 16 residues. Germline V gene data show CDR1 as SGHRS and CDR2 as YFSETQ. The V end lost 6 bases, the J end lost 7 bases, and 22 bases lay between the germline ends. CDR3 sequence (DNA): TGCGCCAGCAAAGCACAACCCGGGACATGGGGTGAAAAACTGTTTTTT. Translated, it gives CASKAQPGTWGEKLFF.

The V gene is TRBV7-9, the J gene TRBJ2-1; unclear D gene. Trimming shortened V by 1 base and J by 9 bases, and 7 bases separated the two germline ends. Germline CDR1 SEHNR, CDR2 FQNEAQ (reference sequence). The CDR3 spans 12 residues. This CDR3 is CASSLELIEQFF. The CDR3 DNA sequence: TGTGCCAGCAGCTTAGAATTAATTGAGCAGTTCTTC. Full variable domain (rest looked up from reference TRBV7-9 and TRBJ2-1): DTGVSQNPRHKITKRGQNVTFRCDPISEHNRLYWYRQTLGQGPEFLTYFQNEAQLEKSRLLSDRFSAERPKGSFSTLEIQRTEQGDSAMYLCASSLELIEQFFGPGTRLTVL.

V is TRBV5-1 and J is TRBJ2-3; the D gene is possibly TRBD2 (7 bases). The germline V and J ends were trimmed by 3 bases and 4 bases, with 12 bases remaining between them. Per the germline V gene, CDR1 is SGHRS and CDR2 is YFSETQ. The CDR3 length is 14 residues. The CDR3 loop reads CASSWGGLPDTQYF. DNA for the CDR3: TGCGCCAGCAGCTGGGGGGGGCTTCCAGATACGCAGTATTTT. The entire variable domain, with the rest obtained from reference TRBV5-1 and TRBJ2-3, is as follows: KAGVTQTPRYLIKTRGQQVTLSCSPISGHRSVSWYQQTPGQGLQFLFEYFSETQRNKGNFPGRFSGRQFSNSRSEMNVSTLELGDSALYLCASSWGGLPDTQYFGPGTRLTVL.

The genes are TRBV2 and TRBJ2-7; 8 bases align to TRBD1. There are 13 residues in the CDR3. Germline loops: CDR1 SNHLY, CDR2 FYNNEI. J was trimmed by 3 bases and V by 8 bases; bases with no gene match: 6. This CDR3 reads CASFRDRLYEQYF. The CDR3 nucleotides are TGTGCCAGCTTTAGGGACAGGCTCTACGAGCAGTACTTC.

The J gene is TRBJ1-2, the V gene TRBV5-6, with 7 bases that match TRBD1. Germline loops: CDR1 SGHDT, CDR2 YYEEEE. With V trimmed by 3 bases and J by 7 bases, 6 bases remained unmatched. The CDR3 runs 13 residues. The CDR3 here is CASSSTDRVGYTF. CDR3 sequence (DNA): TGTGCCAGCAGCTCTACTGACAGGGTTGGCTACACCTTC.

The chain combines TRBV9 with TRBJ2-3, with TRBD1 identical over 9 bases. The junction had 6 bases not matched to a gene; V was cut back by 3 bases and J by 4 bases. Looked up from germline, CDR1 is SGDLS and CDR2 is YYNGEE. The CDR3 totals 15 residues. The CDR3 sequence: CASSAGQGVADTQYF. The CDR3 DNA sequence: TGTGCCAGCAGCGCGGGACAGGGAGTGGCAGATACGCAGTATTTT.

The J gene is TRBJ2-1, the V gene TRBV9; D is perhaps TRBD2 (6 bases). The V end lost 4 bases, the J end lost 0 bases, and 11 bases lay between the germline ends. CDR3 size: 15 residues. The germline V gene encodes CDR1 SGDLS and CDR2 YYNGEE. CDR3 nucleotide sequence: TGTGCCAGCAGCTCATCGGGGGACTCCTACAATGAGCAGTTCTTC. Translating it yields CASSSSGDSYNEQFF.

This chain links TRBV25-1 with TRBJ2-3; possibly TRBD2 for D (6 bases). The CDR3 loop spans 15 amino acids. Germline V gives CDR1 MGHDK, CDR2 SYGVNS. Trimming shortened V by 6 bases and J by 0 bases, and 13 bases separated the two germline ends. This chain's CDR3 is CASRGRTTSTDTQYF. CDR3 coding DNA: TGTGCCAGCAGGGGGAGGACCACTAGCACAGATACGCAGTATTTT.

The V call is TRBV6-5, the J call TRBJ2-7, with TRBD2 matching over 11 bases. The germline V gene encodes CDR1 MNHEY and CDR2 SVGAGI. The CDR3 extends over 15 amino acids. V was clipped by 1 base and J by 3 bases; unmatched bases: 2. In DNA form, the CDR3 reads TGTGCCAGCAGTTACTTCGGGACTAGCGGCTACGAGCAGTACTTC. Translating it yields CASSYFGTSGYEQYF.

The V and J genes are TRBV11-3 and TRBJ2-2, with 8 bases fitting TRBD1. The CDR3 loop spans 16 amino acids. V lost 0 bases, J lost 9 bases, and 9 bases stayed unmatched. The germline V gene has CDR1 SGHNT and CDR2 YENEEA. The chain's CDR3 is CASSLERTGSARELFF. The CDR3 DNA reads TGTGCCAGCAGCTTAGAAAGGACAGGGTCGGCCCGGGAGCTGTTTTTT.

The V gene is TRBV10-3, the J gene TRBJ1-2, with 9 bases that match TRBD1. The germline V gene encodes CDR1 ENHRY and CDR2 SYGVKD. The trim removed 4 bases at V and 2 bases at J, leaving 2 bases unmatched. The CDR3 contains 14 residues. The CDR3 sequence: CAISGTGENYGYTF. The DNA of the CDR3 is TGTGCCATCAGTGGGACAGGGGAGAACTATGGCTACACCTTC.

The chain employs TRBV9 and TRBJ2-5; 7 bases line up with TRBD1. CDR1 is SGDLS and CDR2 is YYNGEE in the germline V gene. Trimming removed 7 bases from V and 4 bases from J; junction bases left unmatched: 7. The CDR3 is 13 residues long. Written as DNA, the CDR3 is TGTGCCAGCTCCGGGACAGCTTTAGAGACCCAGTACTTC. Amino acids: CASSGTALETQYF.

The chain employs TRBV5-1 and TRBJ2-6; the match to TRBD1 covers 12 bases. In germline, CDR1 is SGHRS, CDR2 YFSETQ. The CDR3 runs to 18 residues. The junction had 9 bases not matched to a gene; V was cut back by 4 bases and J by 4 bases. DNA for the CDR3: TGCGCCAGCAGCCCACTGGGACAGGGGGCAAGCGGGGCCAACGTCCTGACTTTC. Protein product: CASSPLGQGASGANVLTF.

This chain joins TRBV7-9 and TRBJ2-2, with no clear D. V lost 2 bases, J lost 4 bases, and 5 bases lay in between. The CDR3 totals 13 residues. Germline values: CDR1 SEHNR, CDR2 FQNEAQ (reference sequence). This CDR3 reads CASSLSRTGELFF. The CDR3 nucleotides are TGTGCCAGCAGCTTATCGCGCACCGGGGAGCTGTTTTTT.

This clone was recorded a few times. The genes are TRBV25-1 and TRBJ2-1; TRBD1 matches 8 bases. The CDR3 runs to 14 residues. Germline V gives CDR1 MGHDK, CDR2 SYGVNS. Trimming cost V 5 bases and J 3 bases; bases outside gene matches: 3. In DNA form, the CDR3 reads TGTGCCAGCAGTATGGACAGGGTCTACAATGAGCAGTTCTTC. This codes for CASSMDRVYNEQFF.